Included here is one T cell receptor beta chain sequence, with context. This record belongs to a study of T cell changes during pregnancy in multiple sclerosis. Clones were sequenced by immunoSEQ multiplex PCR, and TCRdb holds only the in-frame ones, with some missing. The sample records about 50,000 clones, about 93% being singletons. The CDR3 consists of 13 residues. Trimming cost V 2 bases and J 8 bases, with 11 bases left between them. In germline, CDR1 is SGHNT, CDR2 YENEEA. This material consisted of CD4+ T cells from peripheral blood mononuclear cells, taken after pregnancy. This chain joins TRBV11-3 and TRBJ2-3, with D hard to call. This sequence was found in a female donor in good health, enrolled as a control in a pregnancy study. DNA of the CDR3: TGTGCCAGCAGCTTAAGAGAAGAGAGTACGCAGTATTTT. Encoded protein: CASSLREESTQYF.